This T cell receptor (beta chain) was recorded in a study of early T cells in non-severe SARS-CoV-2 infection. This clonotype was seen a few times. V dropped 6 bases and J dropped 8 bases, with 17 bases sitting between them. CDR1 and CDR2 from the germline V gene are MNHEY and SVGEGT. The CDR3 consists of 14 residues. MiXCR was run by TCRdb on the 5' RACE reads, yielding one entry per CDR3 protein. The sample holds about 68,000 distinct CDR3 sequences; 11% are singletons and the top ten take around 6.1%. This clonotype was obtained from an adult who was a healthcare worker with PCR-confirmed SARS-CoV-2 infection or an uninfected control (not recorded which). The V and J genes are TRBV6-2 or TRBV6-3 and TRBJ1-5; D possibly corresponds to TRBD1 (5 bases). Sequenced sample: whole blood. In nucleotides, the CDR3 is TGTGCCAGCAGCCCAGCAGGGTCCTGGAAGCCCCAGCATTTT. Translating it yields CASSPAGSWKPQHF.